These 14 T cell receptor beta chains were sequenced from one sample in a study of blood T cells in healthy people across ages. PCR was performed a second time for roughly 7 to 12 cycles using a sample-barcoded 5' primer and a J-beta primer mix. In TCRdb, the 5' RACE reads were re-called with MiXCR into one record per CDR3 protein. The sample yields around 580,000 distinct CDR3 sequences, around 48% seen once. The material sequenced was blood. The receptor set was obtained from a man older than 75 in good health.

The chain recombines TRBV4-1 with TRBJ2-7; D may be TRBD1 (6 bases). V shed 2 bases and J shed 1 base, with 18 bases lying between them. Germline CDR1 reads MGHRA; CDR2 reads YSYEKL. This CDR3 is 17 amino acids long. CDR3 DNA: TGCGCCAGCAGCCAATACGTAGGACAGCGACCTTCCTACGAGCAGTACTTC. This codes for CASSQYVGQRPSYEQYF.

This clonotype was seen more than once but under ten times. The chain is built from TRBV15 and TRBJ2-3; TRBD1 might be the D (5 bases). Germline CDR1 is LNHNV and CDR2 is YYDKDF (reference sequence). The V end was cut by 0 bases, the J end by 7 bases, with 17 bases between. The CDR3 totals 16 residues. This CDR3 is CATSRDYGALGNTQYF. The CDR3 nucleotides are TGTGCCACCAGCAGAGATTATGGGGCATTGGGTAATACGCAGTATTTT.

Here the CDR3 reads CASSDILLAGGTYEQYF. CDR3 sequence (DNA): TGTGCCAGCAGCGACATTTTACTAGCGGGGGGGACCTACGAGCAGTACTTC. The chain couples TRBV7-9 to TRBJ2-7; 13 bases align to TRBD2. In germline, CDR1 is SEHNR, CDR2 FQNEAQ (reference sequence). Trimming removed 5 bases from V and 2 bases from J; junction bases left unmatched: 9. The CDR3 has 17 amino acids.

The V gene is TRBV3-1, the J gene TRBJ1-1; no firm D call. V shed 0 bases and J shed 8 bases, with 7 bases lying between them. In germline, CDR1 is LGHDT, CDR2 YNNKEL (reference sequence). The CDR3 has 12 amino acids. CDR3 nucleotide sequence: TGTGCCAGCAGCCAAGAATCGGGCGAAGCTTTCTTT. Its translation: CASSQESGEAFF.

This clonotype was observed a single time. This sequence joins TRBV4-3 and TRBJ2-2; no clear D gene. Trimming removed 0 bases at V and 1 base at J, with 9 bases between. CDR1 is LGHNA and CDR2 is YSLEER in the germline V gene. The CDR3 length is 16 residues. The chain's CDR3 is CASSQDTARNTGELFF. CDR3 in DNA: TGCGCCAGCAGCCAAGATACGGCTAGGAACACCGGGGAGCTGTTTTTT.

A few counts support this clonotype. This chain joins TRBV4-3 and TRBJ2-5; D remains unclear. CDR1 is LGHNA, CDR2 YSLEER, per germline. V gave up 0 bases and J gave up 5 bases, with 10 bases separating them. This CDR3 region has 14 residues. CDR3: CASSQEGGRETQYF. The CDR3 region has the DNA TGCGCCAGCAGCCAAGAGGGTGGCCGGGAGACCCAGTACTTC.

This chain uses TRBV9 with TRBJ1-2; D is unclear. V lost 0 bases and J 5 bases, leaving 8 bases between the germline ends. The CDR3 loop spans 13 amino acids. The V gene's germline CDR1 is SGDLS and CDR2 YYNGEE. The CDR3 DNA sequence: TGTGCCAGCAGCGTAGAGGGATCATATGGCTACACCTTC. This encodes CASSVEGSYGYTF.

This chain links TRBV4-3 with TRBJ1-1, with D possibly being TRBD1 (5 bases). The germline gives CDR1 LGHNA, CDR2 YSLEER. V lost 4 bases to trimming and J lost 4 bases, with 13 bases between them. The length of the CDR3 is 14 residues. CDR3: CASSLRDAGTEAFF. The CDR3 coding sequence is TGCGCCAGCAGCCTTCGGGACGCAGGCACTGAAGCTTTCTTT.

This chain joins TRBV7-2 and TRBJ2-5; D gene uncertain. The DNA end favors TRBJ2-7, so the J call may be wrong. Germline values: CDR1 SGHTA, CDR2 FQGNSA. The CDR3 runs to 14 residues. The CDR3 DNA reads as TGTGCCAGCAGCTTAGCGTTCGAGGTGGGCGAGCAGTACTTC. Translation gives CASSLAFEVGEQYF.

This clonotype qualifies as medium-sized (0.01 to 0.1%). The chain carries TRBV6-6 and TRBJ2-1; D tentatively fits TRBD1 or TRBD2 (5 bases each). Trimming stripped 4 bases from V and 7 bases from J, with 8 bases between. Germline V gene data show CDR1 as MNHNY and CDR2 as SVGAGI (reference sequence). The CDR3 consists of 12 residues. DNA of the CDR3: TGTGCCAGCAGTTTGTGGGGGAATGAGCAGTTCTTC. Protein product: CASSLWGNEQFF.

This clonotype was detected only once. This clone may be a read error of a much larger clone one base away. The chain carries TRBV10-3 and TRBJ2-3, with D perhaps matching TRBD1 or TRBD2 (5 bases each). The ends were cut back, 6 bases at V and 1 base at J, with 11 bases in the middle. The CDR3 has 14 amino acids. Germline V CDR1 and CDR2: ENHRY, SYGVKD. CDR3 sequence reads: CAIRVGPRTDTQYF. The CDR3 bases are TGTGCCATCAGAGTGGGACCTCGCACAGATACGCAGTATTTT.

The chain joins TRBV29-1 to TRBJ1-5; D may be TRBD1 (6 bases). This CDR3 spans 13 amino acids. Per germline, CDR1 SQVTM and CDR2 ANQGSEA. Trimming took off 4 bases at V and 6 bases at J, with 13 bases between the two ends. CDR3 coding DNA: TGCAGCGTTGCTTCGGGGGCTAGTCAGCCCCAGCATTTT. Translating gives CSVASGASQPQHF.

There are a few counts of this clonotype. As DNA, the CDR3 is TGTGCCAGCAGTAAAGTAGCGGGAGTGGATAACGAGCAGTTCTTC. Translation: CASSKVAGVDNEQFF. The chain recombines TRBV2 with TRBJ2-1, with 9 bases aligning to TRBD2. The V segment lost 5 bases and the J segment 10 bases; nucleotides outside the gene matches: 12. The CDR3 covers 15 residues. Germline lookup yields CDR1 SNHLY and CDR2 FYNNEI.

The chain combines TRBV3-1 with TRBJ2-7, with 8 bases matching TRBD2. The CDR3 runs 15 residues. V shed 5 bases, J shed 3 bases, and the junction held 9 bases outside the gene matches. CDR1 is LGHDT and CDR2 is YNNKEL in the germline V gene (reference sequence). CDR3 residues: CASSFVAGFFYEQYF. CDR3 nucleotide sequence: TGTGCCAGCAGCTTCGTAGCGGGGTTCTTCTACGAGCAGTACTTC.